This record concerns one TCR beta chain sequence. The antigen this receptor binds is unknown. The record has no base qualities; no much larger clone is one base away. According to the study, the label for this sample's time point signals: cycle 4 day 1 (C4D1), after around six weeks of nivolumab. Every trial patient had relapsed after autologous stem cell transplantation, and cohorts A, B and C differed in prior brentuximab vedotin exposure. The trial cohort comprised 60 or so patients with relapsed/refractory classical Hodgkin lymphoma whose best overall responses were complete response, partial response or progressive disease. Single-agent nivolumab was administered to trial patients in the multi-cohort phase II CheckMate 205 trial. An independent review committee assessed best overall response by applying the 2007 International Working Group response criteria. Trial PBMCs were obtained immediately prior to nivolumab initiation (C1D1) and on therapy at cycle 2 day 1 and cycle 4 day 1. Peripheral blood was collected in 8 mL Vacutainer Cell Preparation Tubes, from which PBMCs were isolated by centrifugation and then cryopreserved.

The data were obtained in a study of PD-1 blockade in classical Hodgkin lymphoma (dated by TCRdb to the early 2020s). In terms of the full investigation: Nivolumab dosing was 3 mg/kg intravenously every 2 weeks, continuing until either disease progression or unacceptable toxicity. A peripheral blood immune signature of response to PD-1 blockade in classical Hodgkin lymphoma was defined using TCR beta sequencing and CyTOF.

What the authors observed across the whole study: Lower diversity was seen in patients whose nivolumab began less than 1 year after ASCT, and these patients were left out of later analyses so that immune reconstitution would not confound the results. CD4+ but not CD8+ TCR diversity rose significantly by C4D1 (p=0.0027 vs p=0.16), most apparent in complete responders (p=0.02). Only a single clinical trial cohort was studied, and what caused the repertoire differences, possibly disease activity or prior therapy, remained undefined. Baseline TCR diversity was reported as lower in newly diagnosed patients than in healthy donors, and lower still in relapsed/refractory patients. Trial patients with a complete response had baseline diversity similar to that of newly diagnosed patients, while partial responders and progressors had significantly lower diversity.

The Qiagen DNeasy kit was used to extract genomic DNA from unsorted PBMCs and from the negatively selected CD4+ and CD8+ fractions. Amplification of TCR beta CDR3 regions was done by immunoSEQ multiplex PCR with primers that anneal to V and J segments. Amplification bias was minimized using a synthetic immune receptor repertoire, and residual bias was removed computationally after sequencing. Per the source publication's procedure: Repertoire diversity was quantified as the Shannon entropy index using custom Python scripts. Unsorted, CD4+ and CD8+ repertoires were analyzed separately, except for combined analyses in which CD4+ and CD8+ sequences were merged in silico. Clonal expansion was defined as at least a 2-fold frequency increase after treatment relative to C1D1, with a pseudocount of 0.5 for undetected baseline clones. Clones with 0 or 1 copy at C1D1 were classified as singleton clones, and clones with 2 or more copies were classified as non-singleton clones. Clones expanded in unsorted samples were labelled as CD4+, CD8+ or unknown by matching protein sequences in sorted samples from the same patient. Diversity changes from C1D1 to C4D1 were tested in paired samples using Wilcoxon tests. In TCRdb, the immuneACCESS table is reduced to in-frame sequences with V and J assigned. These tables do not hold every clone; where another copy was compared, an unresolved V gene accounts for under half, and the others remain unexplained. Clonal size and the V and J genes are those of that table, whereas D and trimming came from the DNA. The table for this sample lists roughly 41,000 clones; 65% to 70% of them were counted only once. The ten largest clones capture approximately 2.5% of the sample.

The CDR3, from cysteine to phenylalanine, totals 14 residues. Here the CDR3 DNA is all that survives: 42 bases in frame from base 1. Between the V and J ends, shortened by 7 bases and 0 bases respectively, the junction contains 11 bases. CDR1 and CDR2 are drawn from the germline V gene: SNHLY, FYNNEI. Sequencing used peripheral blood mononuclear cells (PBMCs), obtained before the fourth cycle of nivolumab. In this chain, TRBV2 is recombined with TRBJ2-3; confidence is insufficient to name the D gene. This receptor was identified in a human donor with classical Hodgkin lymphoma. For the CDR3, the sequence is CASKGRFSTDTQYF. The nucleotide sequence reads as follows: TGTGCCAGCAAAGGCAGATTTAGCACAGATACGCAGTATTTT. Reference TRBV2 and TRBJ2-3 genes cover what lies past the CDR3, so the full variable domain is EPEVTQTPSHQVTQMGQEVILRCVPISNHLYFYWYRQILGQKVEFLVSFYNNEISEKSEIFDDQFSVERPDGSNFTLKIRSTKLEDSAMYFCASKGRFSTDTQYFGPGTRLTVL.